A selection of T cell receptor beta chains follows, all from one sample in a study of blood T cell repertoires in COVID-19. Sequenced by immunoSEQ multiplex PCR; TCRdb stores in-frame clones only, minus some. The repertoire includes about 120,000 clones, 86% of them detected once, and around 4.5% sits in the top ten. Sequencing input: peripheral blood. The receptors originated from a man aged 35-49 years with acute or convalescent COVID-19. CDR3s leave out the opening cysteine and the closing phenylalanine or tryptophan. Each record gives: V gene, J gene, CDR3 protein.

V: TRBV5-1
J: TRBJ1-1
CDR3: ASSFSRGNTEAF

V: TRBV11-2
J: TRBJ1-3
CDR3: ASSLAGGADTIY

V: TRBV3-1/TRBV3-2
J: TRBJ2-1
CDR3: ASSQDHRDNEQF

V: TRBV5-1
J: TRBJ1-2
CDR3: ASSLRAGPGYT

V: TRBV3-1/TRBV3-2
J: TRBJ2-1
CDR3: ASSQGVISSGRNEQF

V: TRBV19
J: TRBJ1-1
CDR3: ASSSPRGETEAF

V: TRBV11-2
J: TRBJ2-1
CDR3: ASSLVVAASSYNEQF

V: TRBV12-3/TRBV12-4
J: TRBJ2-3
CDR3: ASTSADTQY

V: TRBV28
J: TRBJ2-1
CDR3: ASSRPGTTYNEQF

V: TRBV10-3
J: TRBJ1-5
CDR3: AISESQGGQPQH

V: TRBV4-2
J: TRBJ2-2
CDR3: ASSQDTQYRTGRSGELF

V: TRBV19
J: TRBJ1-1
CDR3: ASSGQVNTEAF

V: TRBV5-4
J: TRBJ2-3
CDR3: ASRKVASGLTDTQY

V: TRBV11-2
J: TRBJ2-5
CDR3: ASSLGTASTETQY

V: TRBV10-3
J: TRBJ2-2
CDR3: AALELAGIGELF

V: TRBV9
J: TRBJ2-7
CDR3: ASSHSSGRPTVMYEQY

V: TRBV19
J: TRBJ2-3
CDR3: ASSRAGGTDTQY

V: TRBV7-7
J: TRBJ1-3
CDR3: ASSEYAFPSGNTIY

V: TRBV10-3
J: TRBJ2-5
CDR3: AISDASGGTTQY

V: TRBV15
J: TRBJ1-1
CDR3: ATARAGNTEAF

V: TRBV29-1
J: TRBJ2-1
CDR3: SVDGRQEQF

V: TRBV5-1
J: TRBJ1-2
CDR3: ASSRTGGAGYT

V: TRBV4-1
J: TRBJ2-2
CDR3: ASSLGLAGVGELF

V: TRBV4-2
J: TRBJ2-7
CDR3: ASSQAVGGTYEQY

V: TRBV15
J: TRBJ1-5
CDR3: ATSRTGVSQPQH

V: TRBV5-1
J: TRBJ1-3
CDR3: ASSPGQGGGNTIY